Below, 26 T cell receptor beta chains from the same sample are listed, as sequenced in a study of OX40 agonist ivuxolimab in advanced cancers. Libraries were prepared by immunoSEQ multiplex PCR; TCRdb keeps only in-frame clonotypes and omits some of them. The sample lists over 55,000 clones; around 77% were seen once. This specimen was CD4+ or CD8+ T cells sorted from blood, taken in a trial of the OX40 agonist ivuxolimab. The receptors derive from an adult with an advanced solid tumor such as melanoma, head and neck, liver or kidney cancer.

The genes are TRBV5-1 and TRBJ1-2; 12 bases align to TRBD1. The CDR3 consists of 15 residues. The ends lost 0 bases at V and 10 bases at J; junction bases unmatched: 7. Germline V lookup: CDR1 SGHRS, CDR2 YFSETQ. This CDR3 reads CASSLALGGQGAYTF. The CDR3 DNA is TGCGCCAGCAGCTTGGCCCTAGGGGGACAGGGGGCCTACACCTTC.

This clone was found a few times. The chain has TRBV6-5 and TRBJ2-7; 9 bases agree with TRBD2. After removal of 5 bases from V and 5 bases from J, the junction contained 7 bases not matched to a gene. Germline CDR1 is MNHEY and CDR2 is SVGAGI. The CDR3 length is 14 residues. In DNA, the CDR3 is TGTGCCAGCAGTCAGACTAGCGGTACTCACGAGCAGTACTTC. Amino acids: CASSQTSGTHEQYF.

This CDR3 reads CASSIQGRADYGYTF. The CDR3 nucleotides read TGCGCCAGCAGCATACAGGGACGGGCGGACTATGGCTACACCTTC. This chain uses TRBV5-1 with TRBJ1-2; tentatively, D is TRBD1 (6 bases). CDR1 and CDR2 from the germline V gene are SGHRS and YFSETQ. V lost 4 bases to trimming and J lost 3 bases, with 16 bases between them. The CDR3 runs 15 residues.

This clone was found a few times. This chain joins TRBV5-3 and TRBJ2-1, with 8 bases fitting TRBD1. TRBV5-3 has ORF status, its function being uncertain. V lost 1 base to trimming and J lost 7 bases; unmatched junction nucleotides: 19. The CDR3 is 19 amino acids. Here the CDR3 reads CARSLRAARQGANLNEQFF. In DNA form, the CDR3 reads TGTGCCAGAAGCTTGAGGGCGGCGAGGCAGGGGGCGAATTTGAATGAGCAGTTCTTC.

This chain uses TRBV27 with TRBJ1-1; D is possibly TRBD1 (6 bases). V shed 4 bases and J shed 8 bases, with 14 bases lying between them. The CDR3 length is 13 residues. Germline lookup yields CDR1 MNHEY and CDR2 SMNVEV (reference sequence). The CDR3 loop reads CASSSYRVGEAFF. In DNA form, the CDR3 reads TGTGCCAGCAGTTCGTACAGGGTTGGGGAAGCTTTCTTT.

The chain carries TRBV5-1 and TRBJ2-5, with a tentative D call TRBD2 (6 bases). Germline-derived CDR1 and CDR2 are SGHRS and YFSETQ. The CDR3 has 14 amino acids. V was pared by 2 bases and J by 1 base, with 9 bases between. The CDR3 sequence is CASSFPGVQETQYF. CDR3 nucleotides: TGCGCCAGCAGCTTCCCGGGAGTCCAAGAGACCCAGTACTTC.

This chain links TRBV5-1 with TRBJ2-7; 9 bases fit TRBD1. Germline CDR1 SGHRS, CDR2 YFSETQ. The V and J ends lost 4 bases and 3 bases, in that order; junction bases with no gene match: 8. CDR3 size: 15 residues. The CDR3 reads CASSQGTGRLYEQYF. The CDR3 bases are TGCGCCAGCAGCCAAGGGACAGGGCGCCTCTACGAGCAGTACTTC.

J is TRBJ1-1 and V is TRBV6-6, with TRBD1 matching over 7 bases. Trimming at V came to 4 bases and at J to 1 base, leaving 0 bases not matched to a gene. The CDR3 is 13 residues long. The germline gives CDR1 MNHNY, CDR2 SVGAGI (reference sequence). The CDR3 bases are TGTGCCAGCAGTTGGGACAGGAACACTGAAGCTTTCTTT. This codes for CASSWDRNTEAFF.

The rearrangement links TRBV27 to TRBJ2-5, with 11 bases that match TRBD1. The junction had 4 bases not matched to a gene; V was cut back by 4 bases and J by 9 bases. Germline-derived CDR1 and CDR2 are MNHEY and SMNVEV (reference sequence). This CDR3 is 13 amino acids long. DNA for the CDR3: TGTGCCAGCAGTTCAGGACAGGGGGCGGCCCAGTACTTC. This codes for CASSSGQGAAQYF.

The chain employs TRBV5-1 and TRBJ1-4; 8 positions match TRBD1. Losses at the gene ends were 5 bases for V and 8 bases for J; bases not matched to a gene: 8. This CDR3 spans 14 amino acids. From germline, CDR1 is SGHRS and CDR2 YFSETQ. CDR3 protein: CASRRGQGGEKLFF. Here the CDR3 DNA reads TGCGCCAGCAGACGCGGACAGGGTGGGGAAAAACTGTTTTTT.

The chain joins TRBV6-4 to TRBJ1-1; D is perhaps TRBD1 (6 bases). V was shortened by 4 bases and J by 5 bases, with 14 bases between the two germline ends. The CDR3 length is 14 residues. Germline assignment: CDR1 MRHNA and CDR2 SNTAGT. The CDR3 coding sequence is TGTGCCAGCAGTGCCACAGGGATGAGTACTGAAGCTTTCTTT. This translates into CASSATGMSTEAFF.

The V and J genes are TRBV15 and TRBJ2-2, with D perhaps matching TRBD1 or TRBD2 (5 bases each). CDR1 is LNHNV and CDR2 is YYDKDF in the germline V gene (reference sequence). There are 17 residues in the CDR3. V lost 4 bases to trimming and J lost 7 bases, with 22 bases between them. CDR3 region: CATSTPPRGGGIGELFF. CDR3 in DNA: TGTGCCACCAGCACCCCTCCCCGCGGTGGGGGAATCGGGGAGCTGTTTTTT.

This chain uses TRBV7-2 with TRBJ2-3, with 9 bases matching TRBD2. The length of the CDR3 is 17 residues. V dropped 10 bases and J dropped 2; count of bases not matched to a gene: 16. The germline V gene encodes CDR1 SGHTA and CDR2 FQGNSA. CDR3 sequence: CANVLGGRVWNTDTQYF. The CDR3 nucleotides read TGTGCCAACGTGCTTGGCGGGAGGGTATGGAACACAGATACGCAGTATTTT.

The chain carries TRBV7-6 and TRBJ2-5; 11 bases match TRBD2. Germline V gene data show CDR1 as SGHVS and CDR2 as FNYEAQ. The trim removed 6 bases at V and 6 bases at J, leaving 9 bases unmatched. CDR3 length: 15 amino acids. In DNA, the CDR3 is TGTGCCAGCAGTCTGGTAGCGGGGGGGCTGAAGACCCAGTACTTC. This gives the protein CASSLVAGGLKTQYF. Full variable domain (outside the CDR3, taken from reference TRBV7-6 and TRBJ2-5): GAGVSQSPRYKVTKRGQDVALRCDPISGHVSLYWYRQALGQGPEFLTYFNYEAQQDKSGLPNDRFSAERPEGSISTLTIQRTEQRDSAMYRCASSLVAGGLKTQYFGPGTRLLVL.

The chain employs TRBV7-2 and TRBJ2-1, with 9 bases aligning to TRBD2. CDR1 and CDR2 (germline): SGHTA, FQGNSA. The CDR3 loop spans 17 amino acids. With 3 bases clipped from V and 6 bases from J, the junction kept 12 bases outside the gene matches. The CDR3 sequence: CASSLAPPSGAPNEQFF. The CDR3 DNA is TGTGCCAGCAGCTTGGCCCCCCCTAGCGGGGCCCCCAATGAGCAGTTCTTC.

The chain carries TRBV19 and TRBJ2-3, with 11 bases identical to TRBD2. Germline V lookup: CDR1 LNHDA, CDR2 SQIVND (reference sequence). The CDR3 has 16 residues. Germline trimming cut 5 bases from V and 0 bases from J; bases unmatched to any gene: 4. The CDR3 reads CASSPLAGASTDTQYF. CDR3 coding DNA: TGTGCCAGTAGTCCACTAGCGGGAGCTAGCACAGATACGCAGTATTTT.

This sequence joins TRBV7-2 and TRBJ1-4; 9 bases match TRBD1. Germline CDR1 reads SGHTA; CDR2 reads FQGNSA. The CDR3 length is 16 residues. V was pared by 6 bases and J by 6 bases, with 11 bases of the junction left unmatched. The CDR3 is CASSGQGRLRDEKLFF. The CDR3 DNA follows: TGTGCCAGCAGTGGACAGGGGAGGTTGCGGGATGAAAAACTGTTTTTT.

This rearrangement joins TRBV5-1 to TRBJ2-1, with 9 bases lining up with TRBD2. J lost 5 bases, V lost 5 bases, and 5 bases had no gene match. The length of the CDR3 is 14 residues. The germline gives CDR1 SGHRS, CDR2 YFSETQ. The CDR3: CASSSGTSHNEQFF. CDR3 in DNA: TGCGCCAGCAGTTCCGGGACTAGCCACAATGAGCAGTTCTTC.

The chain joins TRBV6-1 to TRBJ2-7; 7 bases line up with TRBD1. This CDR3 is built from 15 residues. V was pared by 3 bases and J by 1 base, with 6 bases of the junction left unmatched. The germline V gene has CDR1 MNHNS and CDR2 SASEGT. The CDR3 region has the DNA TGTGCCAGCAGTGAGAAGGGGACAGTATCCTACGAGCAGTACTTC. Translating gives CASSEKGTVSYEQYF.

The chain uses TRBV7-2 and TRBJ2-1; D may be TRBD1 (6 bases). Germline-derived CDR1 and CDR2 are SGHTA and FQGNSA. The V gene lost 1 base and the J gene lost 5 bases, with 9 bases spanning the gap. The CDR3 is made up of 14 amino acids. CDR3 sequence: CASSLGRTDNEQFF. CDR3 DNA sequence: TGTGCCAGCAGCTTAGGTCGGACAGACAATGAGCAGTTCTTC.

The CDR3 sequence: CASSYSRDRGGSNQPQHF. Here the CDR3 DNA reads TGTGCCAGCAGCTACTCCCGGGACAGGGGAGGTAGCAATCAGCCCCAGCATTTT. The gene calls are TRBV27 and TRBJ1-5; TRBD1 matches at 10 bases. Germline V lookup: CDR1 MNHEY, CDR2 SMNVEV (reference sequence). With 6 bases clipped from V and 0 bases from J, the junction kept 11 bases outside the gene matches. There are 18 residues in the CDR3.

Many counts were recorded for this clone. The chain combines TRBV30 with TRBJ2-7; 8 bases agree with TRBD1. CDR1 is GTSNPN, CDR2 SVGIG, per germline (reference sequence). The junction had 7 bases not matched to a gene; V was cut back by 2 bases and J by 4 bases. The CDR3 has 14 amino acids. CDR3 sequence reads: CAWSRLTGGYEQYF. The CDR3 DNA reads as TGTGCCTGGAGTAGATTAACAGGGGGGTACGAGCAGTACTTC.

This clone has just one count. At one of its ends the junction is not consistent with the germline gene, which may arise from a read error. This chain joins TRBV12-5 and TRBJ1-1; D ambiguous. The germline gives CDR1 LGHNT, CDR2 FRNRAP. The CDR3 runs to 10 residues. The CDR3 DNA is TGTGCTAGTGGGGAGTGGGGTCCCGTCTTT. As protein: CASGEWGPVF.

In this sample, this clone turned up a few times. This chain connects TRBV5-1 to TRBJ2-7, with a weak D call TRBD1 (6 bases). The CDR3 has 14 residues. CDR1 and CDR2 (germline): SGHRS, YFSETQ. Trimming took 1 base from V and 2 from J, leaving 10 bases between them. The CDR3 DNA follows: TGCGCCAGCAGCTTGCGCAGGGGCACCTACGAGCAGTACTTC. Its protein is CASSLRRGTYEQYF.

This clone came up a few times. V is TRBV18 and J is TRBJ1-6, with D tentatively TRBD1 (5 bases). V was clipped by 5 bases and J by 2 bases, with 7 bases between them. This CDR3 is built from 14 residues. CDR1 KGHSH and CDR2 LQKENI come from the germline V gene. CDR3 amino acids: CASSSGTYNSPLHF. CDR3 nucleotide sequence: TGTGCCAGCTCATCAGGGACCTATAATTCACCCCTCCACTTT. The variable domain in full, with the rest retrieved from reference TRBV18 and TRBJ1-6, is NAGVMQNPRHLVRRRGQEARLRCSPMKGHSHVYWYRQLPEEGLKFMVYLQKENIIDESGMPKERFSAEFPKEGPSILRIQQVVRGDSAAYFCASSSGTYNSPLHFGNGTRLTVT.

This chain uses TRBV7-9 with TRBJ2-3; 11 nucleotides match TRBD2. CDR1 SEHNR and CDR2 FQNEAQ come from the germline V gene (reference sequence). The CDR3 is made up of 17 amino acids. After removal of 3 bases from V and 2 bases from J, the junction contained 7 bases not matched to a gene. The CDR3 sequence: CASSFGGLADATDTQYF. CDR3 coding DNA: TGTGCCAGCAGCTTTGGGGGACTAGCGGATGCCACAGATACGCAGTATTTT.